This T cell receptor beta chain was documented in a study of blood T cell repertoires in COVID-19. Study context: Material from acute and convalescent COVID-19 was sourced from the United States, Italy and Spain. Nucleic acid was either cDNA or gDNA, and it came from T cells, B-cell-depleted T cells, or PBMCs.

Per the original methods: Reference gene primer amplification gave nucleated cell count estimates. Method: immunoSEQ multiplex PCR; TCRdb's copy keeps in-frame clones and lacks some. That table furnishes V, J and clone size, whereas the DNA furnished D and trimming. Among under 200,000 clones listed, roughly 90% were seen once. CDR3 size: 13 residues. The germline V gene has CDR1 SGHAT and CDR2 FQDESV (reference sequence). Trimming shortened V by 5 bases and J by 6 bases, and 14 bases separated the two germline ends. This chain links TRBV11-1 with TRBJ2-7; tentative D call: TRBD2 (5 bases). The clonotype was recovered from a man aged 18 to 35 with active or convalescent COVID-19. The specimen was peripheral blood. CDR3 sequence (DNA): TGTGCCAGCAGCGAACACGGAGGTGGCGAGCAGTACTTC. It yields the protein CASSEHGGGEQYF.